A single sample is the source of the 5 T cell receptor beta chains below, sequenced in a study of blood T cell repertoires in COVID-19. Clones were sequenced by immunoSEQ multiplex PCR, and TCRdb holds only the in-frame ones, with some missing. This sample has more than 100,000 clones, with 80% to 85% found just once. The sample was peripheral blood. The source is a man in his fifties or sixties with acute or convalescent COVID-19.

The J gene is TRBJ1-2, the V gene TRBV11-1, with TRBD1 matching 9 bases. Germline V gives CDR1 SGHAT, CDR2 FQDESV (reference sequence). This CDR3 has 15 residues. V shed 0 bases and J 8 bases; nucleotides not matched to a gene: 7. CDR3 sequence (DNA): TGTGCCAGCAGCTTAGCCTTGGACAGGGGAAGAGGCTACACCTTC. As protein: CASSLALDRGRGYTF.

The chain uses TRBV9 and TRBJ2-1; TRBD2 aligns across 10 bases. Germline lookup yields CDR1 SGDLS and CDR2 YYNGEE. The trim removed 4 bases at V and 2 bases at J, leaving 6 bases unmatched. The CDR3 is made up of 16 amino acids. The CDR3 region has the DNA TGTGCCAGCAGCAACCGACTAGCGGGTCCCTACAATGAGCAGTTCTTC. Encoded protein: CASSNRLAGPYNEQFF.

CDR3 amino acids: CASSSSPPGYEQYF. CDR3 nucleotides: TGTGCCAGCAGTTCTTCCCCTCCAGGTTACGAGCAGTACTTC. The rearrangement joins TRBV27 to TRBJ2-7, with unresolved D. Germline values: CDR1 MNHEY, CDR2 SMNVEV (reference sequence). The length of the CDR3 is 14 residues. Trimming pared 4 bases from V and 4 bases from J, leaving 14 bases between.

This sequence joins TRBV3-1 (or the pseudogene TRBV3-2) and TRBJ2-5; 9 positions match TRBD2. Germline V gene data show CDR1 as LGHDT and CDR2 as YNNKEL (reference sequence). The CDR3 has 15 amino acids. The V and J ends lost 4 bases and 2 bases, in that order; junction bases with no gene match: 5. The DNA of the CDR3 is TGTGCCAGCAGCCCATTAGCGGGGGCACAAGAGACCCAGTACTTC. This sequence encodes CASSPLAGAQETQYF.

The chain recombines TRBV24-1 with TRBJ2-5, with 15 bases identical to TRBD2. The germline V gene encodes CDR1 KGHDR and CDR2 SFDVKD. This CDR3 is 18 amino acids long. The trim removed 1 base at V and 4 bases at J, leaving 6 bases unmatched. The CDR3 DNA is TGTGCCACCAGTGATTTCTCCGGGACTAGCGGGGGGCCAGAGACCCAGTACTTC. Translated: CATSDFSGTSGGPETQYF.